Presented here are 27 T cell receptor beta chains from one specimen sequenced in a study of blood T cell dynamics during melanoma immunotherapy. Which antigens these TCRs recognize remains unknown. Overall study results and limits: The most clonal sorted CD8+ subset, immune-effector cells, was closest to cell-free DNA CDR3 sequences.

Data came from immunoSEQ multiplex PCR; TCRdb stores just in-frame clones and leaves some out. In the table there are some 900 clones, approximately 73% of which are singletons. Sample time point: week 3, after first cycle of checkpoint inhibitor. Memory T cells counted as immune-effector cells when CD3+ CD4- CD8+ CD45RA- CD45RO-high CD27- CCR7-. The source was CD8+ T cells from blood, collected from a patient treated with checkpoint blockade. These receptors all stem from a human donor with melanoma.

The rearrangement joins TRBV27 to TRBJ1-2; TRBD1 agrees at 7 bases. With 6 bases clipped from V and 4 bases from J, the junction kept 11 bases outside the gene matches. This CDR3 is built from 15 residues. Germline values: CDR1 MNHEY, CDR2 SMNVEV (reference sequence). The CDR3 reads CASSKLGDSGYGYTF. The CDR3 DNA is TGTGCCAGCAGCAAACTCGGGGACAGCGGCTATGGCTACACCTTC.

This chain connects TRBV29-1 to TRBJ2-6; D not resolved. Trimming pared 5 bases from V and 2 bases from J, leaving 10 bases between. Germline CDR1 reads SQVTM; CDR2 reads ANQGSEA. This CDR3 comprises 14 residues. CDR3 protein: CSVRVGTGANVLTF. DNA for the CDR3: TGCAGCGTTCGTGTGGGAACTGGGGCCAACGTCCTGACTTTC.

In its sample, this clone was seen once. The gene calls are TRBV7-3 and TRBJ2-1; 7 bases align to TRBD2. The CDR3 has 16 residues. Trimming removed 8 bases from V and 7 bases from J; junction bases left unmatched: 17. Per the germline V gene, CDR1 is SGHTA and CDR2 is FQGTGA. CDR3 in DNA: TGTGCCAGCGGGCCGTCTAGCGGAGCAGGCAGTAATGAGCAGTTCTTC. Encoded protein: CASGPSSGAGSNEQFF.

This clone was seen a handful of times. The chain carries TRBV28 and TRBJ1-5, with TRBD1 matching over 8 bases. This CDR3 region has 17 residues. Germline V CDR1 and CDR2: MDHEN, SYDVKM. Trimming cost V 2 bases and J 2 bases; bases outside gene matches: 8. The CDR3, as DNA: TGTGCCAGCAGTTTAAGGCAGGGGGCGTGGGGCAATCAGCCCCAGCATTTT. This encodes CASSLRQGAWGNQPQHF.

This clone appeared once. This rearrangement joins TRBV7-9 to TRBJ2-3; TRBD2 agrees at 10 bases. CDR1 and CDR2 from the germline V gene are SEHNR and FQNEAQ (reference sequence). The CDR3 contains 16 residues. J gave up 6 bases and V 6 bases, and 12 bases lay outside the gene matches. CDR3 in DNA: TGTGCCAGCAGTCCGAGCGGGAGGGCCCTCGTTGATACGCAGTATTTT. Amino acids: CASSPSGRALVDTQYF.

This chain uses TRBV5-5 with TRBJ1-1; maybe TRBD1 (6 bases). The germline V gene has CDR1 SGHKS and CDR2 YYEKEE (reference sequence). Trimming cost V 4 bases and J 1 base, with 11 bases left between them. The CDR3 runs to 14 residues. The CDR3 here is CASSLRQANTEAFF. The DNA of the CDR3 is TGTGCCAGCAGCCTCCGACAGGCGAACACTGAAGCTTTCTTT. Drawing the rest from reference TRBV5-5 and TRBJ1-1, the complete variable domain is DAGVTQSPTHLIKTRGQQVTLRCSPISGHKSVSWYQQVLGQGPQFIFQYYEKEERGRGNFPDRFSARQFPNYSSELNVNALLLGDSALYLCASSLRQANTEAFFGQGTRLTVV.

This chain uses TRBV7-9 with TRBJ2-2, with D possibly TRBD1 on 5 matching bases. Trimming removed 11 bases at V and 4 bases at J, with 17 bases between. The CDR3 has 14 residues. The germline CDR1 and CDR2 sequences are SEHNR and FQNEAQ (reference sequence). CDR3 in amino acids: CAAPAGSSTGELFF. The CDR3 bases are TGTGCCGCCCCGGCAGGGTCAAGCACCGGGGAGCTGTTTTTT.

The V call is TRBV15, the J call TRBJ2-1; TRBD2 agrees at 9 bases. The ends lost 3 bases at V and 4 bases at J; junction bases unmatched: 7. CDR1 LNHNV and CDR2 YYDKDF come from the germline V gene (reference sequence). The CDR3 is 16 amino acids. The CDR3 is CATSRDSGRTYNEQFF. Here the CDR3 DNA reads TGTGCCACCAGCAGGGATAGCGGGAGAACATACAATGAGCAGTTCTTC.

V and J are TRBV28 and TRBJ2-1; 12 nucleotides line up with TRBD2. V lost 0 bases, J lost 1 base, and 7 bases stayed unmatched. This CDR3 has 19 residues. The V gene's germline CDR1 is MDHEN and CDR2 SYDVKM. The CDR3 spells CASSLCRLAGGPSYNEQFF. The CDR3 nucleotides are TGTGCCAGCAGTTTATGCCGGCTAGCGGGAGGGCCTTCCTACAATGAGCAGTTCTTC.

The CDR3 DNA is TGTGCCAGCAGCTTAGCTCCCCCTAGCGGGAGGGCCATGGAGACCCAGTACTTC. This sequence encodes CASSLAPPSGRAMETQYF. The chain joins TRBV11-2 to TRBJ2-5; 12 bases map to TRBD2. V was pared by 1 base and J by 5 bases, with 11 bases of the junction left unmatched. CDR1 and CDR2 from the germline V gene are SGHAT and FQNNGV. CDR3 length: 18 residues.

In its sample, this clone was seen once. This chain links TRBV18 with TRBJ2-4, with a possible D match to TRBD2 (7 bases). V lost 4 bases to trimming and J lost 8 bases, with 15 bases between them. The CDR3 sequence is 14 residues long. CDR1 KGHSH and CDR2 LQKENI come from the germline V gene. The CDR3 loop is CASSLGRGGDIQYF. The CDR3 DNA reads as TGTGCCAGCTCACTTGGCAGAGGGGGGGACATTCAGTACTTC.

The chain combines TRBV6-6 with TRBJ2-7; 9 nucleotides match TRBD2. Germline V gives CDR1 MNHNY, CDR2 SVGAGI (reference sequence). The CDR3 totals 16 residues. The V segment lost 7 bases and the J segment 2 bases; nucleotides outside the gene matches: 12. The CDR3 DNA sequence: TGTGCCAGCACCTCAACGGGGGGCGGGAGGGCCTACGAGCAGTACTTC. As protein: CASTSTGGGRAYEQYF.

The chain couples TRBV29-1 to TRBJ2-7, with a tentative D call TRBD1 (5 bases). V lost 7 bases to trimming and J lost 3 bases, with 22 bases between them. Germline lookup yields CDR1 SQVTM and CDR2 ANQGSEA. The CDR3 is 15 residues long. Here the CDR3 DNA reads TGCAGCGCCATGATCCCCTCGTCAGGGATCTACGAGCAGTACTTC. Protein: CSAMIPSSGIYEQYF.

The chain has TRBV7-6 and TRBJ2-2; D remains unclear. Germline V gives CDR1 SGHVS, CDR2 FNYEAQ. The V gene lost 5 bases and the J gene lost 5 bases, with 15 bases spanning the gap. The CDR3 is made up of 15 amino acids. The chain's CDR3 is CASSEEHGETGELFF. CDR3 nucleotides: TGTGCCAGCAGCGAAGAGCATGGGGAAACCGGGGAGCTGTTTTTT.

The rearrangement joins TRBV7-9 to TRBJ1-2, with TRBD1 matching over 7 bases. The CDR3 is 18 amino acids. Germline assignment: CDR1 SEHNR and CDR2 FQNEAQ (reference sequence). V trimming: 5 bases; J trimming: 5 bases; junction bases outside the gene matches: 20. CDR3 amino acids: CASSPRDRDDRREYGYTF. In DNA form, the CDR3 reads TGTGCCAGCAGCCCCAGAGACAGGGACGATCGACGAGAATATGGCTACACCTTC.

The gene calls are TRBV9 and TRBJ2-7; the D is unclear. Germline V CDR1 and CDR2: SGDLS, YYNGEE. The length of the CDR3 is 13 residues. V was trimmed by 3 bases and J by 0 bases, leaving 7 bases between them. In nucleotides, the CDR3 is TGTGCCAGCAGCGAATCCGCCTCCTACGAGCAGTACTTC. As protein: CASSESASYEQYF.

The chain is built from TRBV15 and TRBJ2-7; 10 bases are a match to TRBD2. The CDR3 is 16 amino acids. Germline-derived CDR1 and CDR2 are LNHNV and YYDKDF (reference sequence). Trimming cost V 8 bases and J 5 bases; bases outside gene matches: 15. CDR3 amino acids: CATGPGPSGSRNEQYF. DNA for the CDR3: TGTGCCACCGGACCGGGTCCTAGCGGGAGTCGCAACGAGCAGTACTTC.

The CDR3 loop is CASSLRGQYEQYF. The CDR3 DNA reads TGTGCCAGCAGCTTACGGGGACAGTACGAGCAGTACTTC. The V gene is TRBV11-3, the J gene TRBJ2-7; TRBD1 aligns across 7 bases. J gave up 4 bases and V 2 bases, and 2 bases lay outside the gene matches. The germline gives CDR1 SGHNT, CDR2 YENEEA. CDR3 length: 13 residues.

V usage is TRBV28 and J usage is TRBJ2-2; TRBD2 aligns across 10 bases. The CDR3 runs to 23 residues. Unmatched junction bases numbered 28, after V lost 4 bases and J lost 5 bases. The germline V gene has CDR1 MDHEN and CDR2 SYDVKM. The CDR3 sequence is CASSSSRLPGGRNSGRWTGELFF. The CDR3, as DNA: TGTGCCAGCAGTTCCTCGCGTCTACCGGGGGGGCGGAATAGCGGGAGGTGGACCGGGGAGCTGTTTTTT.

The V call is TRBV11-1, the J call TRBJ2-1, with TRBD2 as a possible D gene (5 bases). The ends were cut back, 5 bases at V and 7 bases at J, with 15 bases in the middle. The CDR3 sequence is 14 residues long. Germline V CDR1 and CDR2: SGHAT, FQDESV (reference sequence). The CDR3 DNA is TGTGCCAGCAGCCCCAGCGGAAACAAAAATGAGCAGTTCTTC. Protein product: CASSPSGNKNEQFF.

This sequence joins TRBV27 and TRBJ2-2, with 8 bases aligning to TRBD2. The germline V gene has CDR1 MNHEY and CDR2 SMNVEV (reference sequence). The CDR3 extends over 15 amino acids. Germline trimming cut 7 bases from V and 5 bases from J; bases unmatched to any gene: 9. In DNA form, the CDR3 reads TGTGCCAGCAATTCAGAAGCGGGAGCGACCGGGGAGCTGTTTTTT. Protein product: CASNSEAGATGELFF.

This clone appeared a few times. The rearrangement joins TRBV27 to TRBJ2-7, with D possibly TRBD1 on 6 matching bases. Germline-derived CDR1 and CDR2 are MNHEY and SMNVEV (reference sequence). The CDR3 is 14 amino acids. The V gene lost 7 bases and the J gene lost 0 bases, with 13 bases spanning the gap. The CDR3 bases are TGTGCCAGCACATCCAGGGGCGTCTCCTACGAGCAGTACTTC. This sequence encodes CASTSRGVSYEQYF.

The sample holds a few counts of this clone. V usage is TRBV6-1 and J usage is TRBJ1-5; D is unresolved. Germline V CDR1 and CDR2: MNHNS, SASEGT. The germline V and J ends were trimmed by 0 bases and 6 bases, with 6 bases remaining between them. CDR3 length: 13 residues. CDR3 nucleotide sequence: TGTGCCAGCAGTGAAGCGGGGAGTCAGCCCCAGCATTTT. It encodes CASSEAGSQPQHF.

The V and J genes are TRBV6-8 and TRBJ2-7, with 10 bases matching TRBD2. This CDR3 has 14 residues. Germline CDR1 reads MNHGY; CDR2 reads SAAAGT. V was pared by 2 bases and J by 7 bases, with 5 bases of the junction left unmatched. CDR3 nucleotides: TGTGCCAGCAGTTACATACTAGCGGGAAATGAGCAGTACTTC. Its protein product is CASSYILAGNEQYF.

The chain joins TRBV9 to TRBJ2-1, with 13 bases that match TRBD2. This CDR3 comprises 15 residues. Trimming took 3 bases from V and 10 from J; bases not matched to a gene: 7. The germline V gene has CDR1 SGDLS and CDR2 YYNGEE. The CDR3 loop is CASSETGLAGIEQFF. CDR3 nucleotide sequence: TGTGCCAGCAGCGAAACGGGACTAGCGGGAATAGAGCAGTTCTTC.

The rearrangement links TRBV27 to TRBJ2-7; the match to TRBD1 covers 9 bases. Trimming cost V 3 bases and J 2 bases; bases outside gene matches: 5. Germline lookup yields CDR1 MNHEY and CDR2 SMNVEV (reference sequence). This CDR3 is built from 15 residues. The CDR3 nucleotides read TGTGCCAGCAGTTTTCGGGACAGGGACCCCTACGAGCAGTACTTC. Its protein is CASSFRDRDPYEQYF.

This clone has only a few counts. CDR3 amino acids: CASSPQAGIATEAFF. The CDR3 region has the DNA TGTGCCAGCAGCCCTCAGGCAGGGATAGCGACTGAAGCTTTCTTT. The chain has TRBV9 and TRBJ1-1; D is possibly TRBD1 (5 bases). Germline V lookup: CDR1 SGDLS, CDR2 YYNGEE. Trimming left V 4 bases short and J 5 bases short, with 18 bases between. CDR3 length: 15 amino acids.